The 10 T cell receptor beta chains in this list originate from one sample, sequenced in a study of blood T cell repertoires in COVID-19. TCRdb's copy holds only in-frame clones and misses some; the assay was immunoSEQ multiplex PCR. The sample carries 200,000 to 300,000 clones, 85% recorded once. Sequenced sample: peripheral blood. The receptors shown here come from a man aged 50-59 years with COVID-19, enrolled during active disease.

Written as DNA, the CDR3 is TGTGCCAGCAGCTTAGTTCGTGCCCTTTCAGCTAACTATGGCTACACCTTC. As protein: CASSLVRALSANYGYTF. V and J are TRBV7-9 and TRBJ1-2; D is uncertain. The CDR3 length is 17 residues. Germline assignment: CDR1 SEHNR and CDR2 FQNEAQ (reference sequence). Between the trimmed V and J ends, which lost 1 base and 0 bases, there was a span of 15 bases.

This clone has a handful of counts. J is TRBJ1-6 and V is TRBV27, with a possible D match to TRBD1 (6 bases). CDR3 length equals 14 residues. The V gene lost 3 bases and the J gene lost 14 bases, with 17 bases spanning the gap. Germline CDR1 and CDR2: MNHEY and SMNVEV (reference sequence). CDR3 in amino acids: CASSFQPRGKTLHF. CDR3 coding DNA: TGTGCCAGCAGTTTCCAACCCAGGGGTAAAACCCTCCACTTT.

The chain carries TRBV27 and TRBJ1-5, with D perhaps matching TRBD1 (5 bases). Trimming removed 2 bases from V and 3 bases from J, with 8 bases in between. This CDR3 contains 14 residues. The germline CDR1 and CDR2 sequences are MNHEY and SMNVEV (reference sequence). Here the CDR3 DNA reads TGTGCCAGCAGTTTAAGAGGACACAATCAGCCCCAGCATTTT. Protein sequence: CASSLRGHNQPQHF.

The chain recombines TRBV5-1 with TRBJ2-1; 7 bases are a match to TRBD1. The CDR3 extends over 16 amino acids. The J segment lost 6 bases and the V segment lost 3 bases, leaving 12 bases of the junction unmatched. In germline, CDR1 is SGHRS, CDR2 YFSETQ. CDR3 sequence reads: CASSSNPGQPGNEQFF. Here the CDR3 DNA reads TGCGCCAGCAGCTCCAATCCGGGACAGCCGGGCAATGAGCAGTTCTTC.

Comment on this clone: At the DNA level, this CDR3 is encoded by other sequences in the same sample as well. The chain couples TRBV6-5 to TRBJ2-1, with D perhaps TRBD1 (6 bases). CDR1 MNHEY and CDR2 SVGAGI come from the germline V gene. Trimming took off 5 bases at V and 0 bases at J, with 11 bases between the two ends. There are 15 residues in the CDR3. The CDR3 region has the DNA TGTGCCAGCAGTCGACAGGCTAGCTCCTACAATGAGCAGTTCTTC. Its protein is CASSRQASSYNEQFF.

V usage is TRBV18 and J usage is TRBJ2-7; tentatively, D is TRBD2 (6 bases). This CDR3 is 16 amino acids long. The germline V and J ends were trimmed by 0 bases and 3 bases, with 15 bases remaining between them. CDR1 KGHSH and CDR2 LQKENI come from the germline V gene. Here the CDR3 DNA reads TGTGCCAGCTCACCACCGTCCGGGGGTCTAAGCTACGAGCAGTACTTC. Encoded protein: CASSPPSGGLSYEQYF.

The genes are TRBV27 and TRBJ1-2; D perhaps matches TRBD1 (5 bases). CDR1 is MNHEY and CDR2 is SMNVEV in the germline V gene (reference sequence). V dropped 4 bases and J dropped 4 bases, with 19 bases sitting between them. The CDR3 length is 16 residues. CDR3 coding DNA: TGTGCCAGCAGTTCCACGACAGAACTAAGTTTCTATGGCTACACCTTC. Translation gives CASSSTTELSFYGYTF.

CDR3 loop: CASSSGDREDQPQHF. For the CDR3, the DNA is TGCGCCAGCAGCTCGGGGGACAGGGAAGATCAGCCCCAGCATTTT. This chain joins TRBV5-1 and TRBJ1-5; the match to TRBD1 covers 9 bases. The germline V gene has CDR1 SGHRS and CDR2 YFSETQ. V shed 3 bases and J 5 bases; nucleotides not matched to a gene: 6. The CDR3 runs to 15 residues.

V is TRBV18 and J is TRBJ1-3; tentatively, D is TRBD1 (5 bases). Germline V lookup: CDR1 KGHSH, CDR2 LQKENI. Deletions cut 0 bases from V and 0 bases from J, with 12 bases between. The CDR3 extends over 17 amino acids. The CDR3 is CASSPPGVPISGNTIYF. The CDR3 bases are TGTGCCAGCTCACCACCAGGGGTTCCTATCTCTGGAAACACCATATATTTT.

The CDR3 DNA follows: TGTGCCAGCAGCCATACACGTGGCGAGCAGTACTTC. It codes for CASSHTRGEQYF. The rearrangement links TRBV3-1 (or the pseudogene TRBV3-2) to TRBJ2-7; no firm D call. Germline loops: CDR1 LGHDT, CDR2 YNNKEL (reference sequence). The CDR3 spans 12 residues. V gave up 3 bases and J gave up 6 bases, with 9 bases separating them.